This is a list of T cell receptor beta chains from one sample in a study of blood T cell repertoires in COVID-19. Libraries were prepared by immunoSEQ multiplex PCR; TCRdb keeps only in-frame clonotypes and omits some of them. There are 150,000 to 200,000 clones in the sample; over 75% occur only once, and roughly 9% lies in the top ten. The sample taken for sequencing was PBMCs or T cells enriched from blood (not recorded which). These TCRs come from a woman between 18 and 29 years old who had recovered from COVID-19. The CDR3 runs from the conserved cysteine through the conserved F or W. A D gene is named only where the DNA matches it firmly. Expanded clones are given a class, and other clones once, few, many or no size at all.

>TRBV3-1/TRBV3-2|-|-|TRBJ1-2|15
CASSHGRSSPYGYTF
TGTGCCAGCAGCCACGGTAGGAGCTCCCCCTATGGCTACACCTTC
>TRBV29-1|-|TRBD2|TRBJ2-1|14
CSARRSGIYNEQFF
TGCAGCGCCCGGAGGAGCGGGATCTACAATGAGCAGTTCTTC
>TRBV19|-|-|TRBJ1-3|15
CASSIPTSSGNTIYF
TGTGCCAGTAGTATACCCACGAGCTCTGGAAACACCATATATTTT
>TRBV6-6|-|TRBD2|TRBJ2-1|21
CASSQTYGTSAIGTKYNEQFF
TGTGCCAGCAGTCAAACGTACGGGACTAGCGCGATAGGGACGAAATACAATGAGCAGTTCTTC
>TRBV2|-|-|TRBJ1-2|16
CASSEGIGGVEYGYTF
TGTGCCAGCAGTGAAGGGATTGGAGGGGTTGAGTATGGCTACACCTTC
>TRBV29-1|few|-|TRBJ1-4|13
CSVLQGSDGKLFF
TGCAGCGTTCTGCAGGGGAGTGACGGAAAACTGTTTTTT
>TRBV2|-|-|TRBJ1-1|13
CASRGTMNTEAFF
TGTGCCAGCAGGGGTACTATGAACACTGAAGCTTTCTTT
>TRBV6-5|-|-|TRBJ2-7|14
CASSYGDTAYEQYF
TGTGCCAGCAGTTACGGGGACACAGCCTACGAGCAGTACTTC
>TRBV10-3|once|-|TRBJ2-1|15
CAIRTGTRQNNEQFF
TGTGCCATCAGGACCGGGACTCGACAAAACAATGAGCAGTTCTTC
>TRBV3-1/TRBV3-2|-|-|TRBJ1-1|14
CASSQADRGTEAFF
TGTGCCAGCAGCCAAGCGGATCGGGGCACTGAAGCTTTCTTT
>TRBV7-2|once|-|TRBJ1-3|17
CASSLAPGLPPGNTIYF
TGTGCCAGCAGCTTAGCCCCAGGGCTCCCTCCTGGAAACACCATATATTTT
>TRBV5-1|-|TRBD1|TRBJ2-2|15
CASSLETGGPGELFF
TGCGCCAGCAGCTTAGAAACAGGGGGCCCCGGGGAGCTGTTTTTT
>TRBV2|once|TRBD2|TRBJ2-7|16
CASSSGLAGGMYEQYF
TGTGCCAGCAGCTCCGGACTAGCGGGAGGAATGTACGAGCAGTACTTC
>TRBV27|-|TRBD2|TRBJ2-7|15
CASSQPSGGVYEQYF
TGTGCCAGCAGTCAGCCTAGCGGGGGGGTCTACGAGCAGTACTTC
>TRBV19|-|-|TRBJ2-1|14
CASSTQEGWNEQFF
TGTGCCAGTAGTACCCAGGAGGGGTGGAATGAGCAGTTCTTC
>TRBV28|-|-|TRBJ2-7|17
CASSPGPQGGEWREQYF
TGTGCCAGCAGCCCCGGGCCCCAGGGGGGCGAATGGAGGGAGCAGTACTTC
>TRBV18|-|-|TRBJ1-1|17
CASSPFRTEVSNTEAFF
TGTGCCAGCTCACCGTTCAGAACCGAGGTTTCGAACACTGAAGCTTTCTTT
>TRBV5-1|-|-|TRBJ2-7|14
CASSLVTNSYEQYF
TGCGCCAGCAGCCTCGTTACAAATTCCTACGAGCAGTACTTC
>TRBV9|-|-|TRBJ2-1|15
CASSPQGGSYNEQFF
TGTGCCAGCAGCCCCCAGGGCGGCAGCTACAATGAGCAGTTCTTC
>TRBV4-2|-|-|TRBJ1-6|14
CASSQDTDNSPLHF
TGTGCCAGCAGCCAAGACACGGATAATTCACCCCTCCACTTT
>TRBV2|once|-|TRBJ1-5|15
CASTQTGSPNQPQHF
TGTGCCAGCACTCAAACAGGGTCCCCCAATCAGCCCCAGCATTTT
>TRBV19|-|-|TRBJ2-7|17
CASSRALVGRSSYEQYF
TGTGCCAGTAGTAGAGCCCTCGTTGGTCGGAGCTCCTACGAGCAGTACTTC
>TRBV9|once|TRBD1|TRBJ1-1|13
CASSEGQVDRAFF
TGTGCCAGCAGTGAGGGACAGGTAGATCGAGCTTTCTTT
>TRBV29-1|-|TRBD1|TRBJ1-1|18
CSVKLQQGKGLVNTEAFF
TGCAGCGTGAAACTACAACAGGGGAAGGGTTTGGTGAACACTGAAGCTTTCTTT
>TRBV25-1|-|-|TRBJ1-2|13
CASRPQENYGYTF
TGTGCCAGCAGACCCCAGGAAAACTATGGCTACACCTTC
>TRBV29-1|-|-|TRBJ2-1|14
CSGGPGGSYNEQFF
TGCAGCGGGGGGCCGGGGGGCTCCTACAATGAGCAGTTCTTC
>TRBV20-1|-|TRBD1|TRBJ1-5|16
CSASLIESGGGQPQHF
TGCAGTGCTAGTCTGATTGAATCAGGGGGAGGCCAGCCCCAGCATTTT
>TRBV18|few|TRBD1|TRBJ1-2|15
CASSPQIGQGEGYTF
TGTGCCAGCTCACCACAAATTGGACAGGGTGAAGGCTACACCTTC
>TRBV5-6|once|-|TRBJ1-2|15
CASELRGKRGYGYTF
TGTGCCAGCGAGCTCCGCGGGAAAAGGGGCTATGGCTACACCTTC
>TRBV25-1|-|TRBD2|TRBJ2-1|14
CASKSAGGYNEQFF
TGTGCCAGCAAATCCGCGGGGGGTTACAATGAGCAGTTCTTC
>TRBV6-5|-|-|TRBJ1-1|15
CASLGRGSWDTEAFF
TGTGCCTCCCTGGGGCGGGGGTCGTGGGACACTGAAGCTTTCTTT
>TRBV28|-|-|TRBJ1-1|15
CASSDGARGNTEAFF
TGTGCCAGCAGTGACGGAGCCAGGGGCAACACTGAAGCTTTCTTT
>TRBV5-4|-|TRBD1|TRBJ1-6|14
CASTTTGANSPLHF
TGTGCCAGCACCACGACAGGGGCCAATTCACCCCTCCACTTT
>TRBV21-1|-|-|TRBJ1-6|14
CASSTGTDNSPLHF
TGTGCCAGCAGCACCGGGACAGATAATTCACCCCTCCACTTT
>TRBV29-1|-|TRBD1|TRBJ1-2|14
CSVETTGDNYGYTF
TGCAGCGTTGAAACGACAGGGGATAACTATGGCTACACCTTC
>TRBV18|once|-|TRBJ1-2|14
CASSPSGRFDGYTF
TGTGCCAGCTCGCCCAGCGGTCGCTTCGATGGCTACACCTTC
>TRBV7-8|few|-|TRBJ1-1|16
CASSLAWRAGDTEAFF
TGTGCCAGCAGCTTAGCGTGGAGGGCGGGAGACACTGAAGCTTTCTTT
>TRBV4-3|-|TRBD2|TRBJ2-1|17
CASSQFLAGSSYNEQFF
TGCGCCAGCAGCCAATTCCTAGCGGGATCCTCCTACAATGAGCAGTTCTTC
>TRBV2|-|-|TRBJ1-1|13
CASSAEGRTEAFF
TGTGCCAGCAGTGCCGAGGGGAGGACTGAAGCTTTCTTT
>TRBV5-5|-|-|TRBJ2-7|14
CASSSQSSSYEQYF
TGTGCCAGCAGCTCCCAAAGTAGCTCCTACGAGCAGTACTTC
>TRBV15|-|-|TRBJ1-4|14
CATSGAGIDEKLFF
TGTGCCACCAGCGGAGCAGGAATAGATGAAAAACTGTTTTTT
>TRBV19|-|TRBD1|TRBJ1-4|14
CASHTGTVNEKLFF
TGTGCCTCTCACACCGGGACAGTTAATGAAAAACTGTTTTTT
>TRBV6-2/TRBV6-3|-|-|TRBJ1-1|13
CASSPDSNTEAFF
TGTGCCAGCAGTCCCGACAGTAACACTGAAGCTTTCTTT
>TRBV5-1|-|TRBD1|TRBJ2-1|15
CASSTYRGPMNEQFF
TGCGCCAGCAGCACGTACAGGGGGCCTATGAATGAGCAGTTCTTC
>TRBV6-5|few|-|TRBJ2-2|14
CASRPNTNTGELFF
TGTGCCAGCAGGCCAAACACGAACACCGGGGAGCTGTTTTTT
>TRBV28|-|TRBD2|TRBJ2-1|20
CASRRPTNSVGGDSYNEQFF
TGTGCCAGCAGAAGGCCAACCAACTCAGTGGGGGGGGACTCCTACAATGAGCAGTTCTTC
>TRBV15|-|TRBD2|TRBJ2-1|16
CATSREPGGSIYEQFF
TGTGCCACCAGCAGAGAACCGGGGGGAAGTATTTATGAGCAGTTCTTC
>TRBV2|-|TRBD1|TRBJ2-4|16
CASSEAAGGAKNIQYF
TGTGCCAGCAGTGAAGCGGCAGGGGGTGCCAAAAACATTCAGTACTTC
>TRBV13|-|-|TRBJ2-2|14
CASSLGLAPGELFF
TGTGCCAGCAGCTTAGGTCTAGCACCCGGGGAGCTGTTTTTT
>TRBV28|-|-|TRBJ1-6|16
CASSLPLTQTNSPLHF
TGTGCCAGCAGTTTACCACTCACACAGACCAATTCACCCCTCCACTTT
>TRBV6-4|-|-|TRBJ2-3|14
CASSDGLATDTQYF
TGTGCCAGCAGTGACGGACTCGCCACAGATACGCAGTATTTT
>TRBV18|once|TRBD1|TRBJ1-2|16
CASGRGAGTANYGYTF
TGTGCCAGCGGAAGGGGGGCAGGGACAGCTAACTATGGCTACACCTTC
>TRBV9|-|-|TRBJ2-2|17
CASSVEFGGTLTGELFF
TGTGCCAGCAGCGTAGAATTCGGGGGAACCCTCACCGGGGAGCTGTTTTTT
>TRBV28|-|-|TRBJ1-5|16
CASSPLLSRSNQPQHF
TGTGCCAGCAGTCCCTTATTAAGCCGTAGCAATCAGCCCCAGCATTTT